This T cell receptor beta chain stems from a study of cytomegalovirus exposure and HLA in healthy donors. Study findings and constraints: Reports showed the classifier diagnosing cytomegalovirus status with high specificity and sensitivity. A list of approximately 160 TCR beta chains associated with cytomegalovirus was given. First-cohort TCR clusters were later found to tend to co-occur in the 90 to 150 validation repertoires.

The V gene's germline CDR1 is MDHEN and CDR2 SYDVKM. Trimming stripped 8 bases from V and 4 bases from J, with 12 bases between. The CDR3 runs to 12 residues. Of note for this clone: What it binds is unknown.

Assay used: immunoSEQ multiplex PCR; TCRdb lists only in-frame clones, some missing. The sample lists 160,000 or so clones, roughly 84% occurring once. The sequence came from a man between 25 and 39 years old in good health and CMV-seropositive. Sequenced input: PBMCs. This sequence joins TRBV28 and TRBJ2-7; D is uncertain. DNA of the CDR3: TGTGCCAGCTCTTCACAGCAATACGAGCAGTACTTC. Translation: CASSSQQYEQYF.